The 10 T cell receptor beta chains in this list originate from one sample, sequenced in a study of CD4 T cells in relation to SARS-CoV-2 and coronaviruses. The repertoire was sequenced with immunoSEQ multiplex PCR; TCRdb's copy has only in-frame clones and lacks some. Of around 28,000 clones in the sample, 70% to 80% were seen once. Before the COVID-19 pandemic, during about 2011-2019, CD4+ T cells were taken from unexposed donors. CD4+ T cells were isolated from the cells after about 11 days of culture. No antigen is known for these receptors. Material: CD4+ T cells from PBMCs, cultured in vitro. These receptors were taken from a human donor in good health.

The gene calls are TRBV6-5 and TRBJ2-7, with TRBD1 matching over 8 bases. The CDR3 is 15 amino acids. Per germline, CDR1 MNHEY and CDR2 SVGAGI. V shed 2 bases, J shed 4 bases, and the junction held 7 bases outside the gene matches. The CDR3 is CASSYGTDRVYEQYF. DNA of the CDR3: TGTGCCAGCAGTTACGGGACGGACAGGGTATACGAGCAGTACTTC.

A few counts support this clone. The chain uses TRBV10-3 and TRBJ1-1, with a tentative D call TRBD1 (5 bases). V gave up 0 bases and J gave up 1 base, with 12 bases separating them. Germline V gives CDR1 ENHRY, CDR2 SYGVKD. CDR3 length: 16 residues. CDR3 protein: CAISESSGGWNTEAFF. CDR3 DNA: TGTGCCATCAGTGAGTCGAGCGGGGGGTGGAACACTGAAGCTTTCTTT.

This sequence joins TRBV3-1 (or the pseudogene TRBV3-2) and TRBJ2-5; TRBD1 is a possible D gene (5 bases). V lost 2 bases and J 11 bases, leaving 15 bases between the germline ends. Per germline, CDR1 LGHDT and CDR2 YNNKEL (reference sequence). The CDR3 length is 13 residues. CDR3 residues: CASSQLVQAVQYF. CDR3 DNA sequence: TGTGCCAGCAGCCAACTAGTACAGGCCGTTCAGTACTTC.

The gene calls are TRBV2 and TRBJ2-3; 12 bases align to TRBD2. This CDR3 is built from 16 residues. V lost 2 bases and J lost 3; bases outside the gene matches: 3. CDR1 SNHLY and CDR2 FYNNEI come from the germline V gene. CDR3 DNA: TGTGCCAGCAGTGAATGGCTAGCGGGAGGGACAGATACGCAGTATTTT. This translates into CASSEWLAGGTDTQYF.

The V call is TRBV6-2 or TRBV6-3, the J call TRBJ2-5; D remains ambiguous. The germline V gene encodes CDR1 MNHEY and CDR2 SVGEGT. Trimming shortened V by 4 bases and J by 2 bases, and 11 bases separated the two germline ends. The CDR3 extends over 14 amino acids. The CDR3 protein is CASSSGTVQETQYF. CDR3 bases: TGTGCCAGCAGTTCAGGAACAGTTCAAGAGACCCAGTACTTC.

J is TRBJ2-7 and V is TRBV6-5; 11 nucleotides agree with TRBD2. The CDR3 runs 14 residues. Trimming removed 5 bases from V and 7 bases from J; junction bases left unmatched: 7. CDR1 is MNHEY and CDR2 is SVGAGI in the germline V gene. The CDR3, as DNA: TGTGCCAGCAGTCGACTAGCGGGGTACGGAGAGCAGTACTTC. Protein sequence: CASSRLAGYGEQYF.

CDR3 coding DNA: TGTGCCAGCTCACCGGGCTCCCGTAATGAGCAGTTCTTC. Translating gives CASSPGSRNEQFF. This sequence joins TRBV18 and TRBJ2-1; unclear D gene. CDR3 size: 13 residues. CDR1 and CDR2 (germline): KGHSH, LQKENI. V was pared by 3 bases and J by 7 bases, with 10 bases between.

The V and J genes are TRBV2 and TRBJ2-3; TRBD1 might be the D (6 bases). This CDR3 region has 14 residues. Trimming left V 11 bases short and J 2 bases short, with 17 bases between. Germline lookup yields CDR1 SNHLY and CDR2 FYNNEI. DNA for the CDR3: TGTGCCGGTACCGGGACATCGACCACAGATACGCAGTATTTT. This gives the protein CAGTGTSTTDTQYF.

The chain joins TRBV6-2 or TRBV6-3 to TRBJ2-3; 9 positions agree with TRBD1. The V gene's germline CDR1 is MNHEY and CDR2 SVGEGT. This CDR3 is built from 14 residues. V was clipped by 6 bases and J by 7 bases; unmatched bases: 8. CDR3 in DNA: TGTGCCAGCAGCGACAGGGGGTCTTTAAATACGCAGTATTTT. This translates into CASSDRGSLNTQYF.

The rearrangement uses TRBV5-1 and TRBJ2-2; the match to TRBD2 covers 8 bases. Germline loops: CDR1 SGHRS, CDR2 YFSETQ. This CDR3 spans 17 amino acids. The V segment lost 1 base and the J segment 3 bases; nucleotides outside the gene matches: 8. The CDR3 sequence: CASSLFGPGGDTGELFF. The CDR3 DNA sequence: TGCGCCAGCAGCTTGTTTGGACCCGGGGGGGACACCGGGGAGCTGTTTTTT.